This is a list of T cell receptor beta chains from one sample in a study of cytomegalovirus exposure and HLA in healthy donors. Sequenced by immunoSEQ multiplex PCR; TCRdb stores in-frame clones only, minus some. The sample holds more than 100,000 clones, 72% seen once. Sequencing was performed on PBMCs. The receptor set was obtained from a man aged 50 or older in good health and CMV-seropositive. Each CDR3 is given with its conserved first and last residue. The D gene is left open where the match is weak. Clone size is not always given. Where it is, it says once, few, many or a class for expanded clones.

NA,NA,TRBV11-3,TRBJ1-1,CASTSRAGVGTEAFF,TGTGCCAGCACCTCCCGGGCAGGGGTGGGGACTGAAGCTTTCTTT
NA,TRBD2,TRBV7-2,TRBJ2-1,CASSVQTSGSGNEQFF,TGTGCCAGCAGCGTCCAGACTAGCGGGAGTGGAAATGAGCAGTTCTTC
NA,NA,TRBV11-3,TRBJ2-5,CASSLAPKETQYF,TGTGCCAGCAGCTTGGCACCAAAAGAGACCCAGTACTTC
NA,TRBD1,TRBV7-3,TRBJ1-3,CASSLSEGAGNTIYF,TGTGCCAGCAGCTTAAGCGAGGGGGCCGGAAACACCATATATTTT
NA,NA,TRBV11-2,TRBJ1-4,CASSLDRNEKLFF,TGTGCCAGCAGCTTAGACCGTAATGAAAAACTGTTTTTT
NA,NA,TRBV7-6,TRBJ1-4,CASSRGLAEKLFF,TGTGCCAGCAGCAGAGGACTCGCTGAAAAACTGTTTTTT
NA,TRBD1,TRBV4-1,TRBJ2-1,CASSLRPYRGPAYNEQFF,TGCGCCAGCAGTCTAAGACCGTACAGGGGGCCTGCCTACAATGAGCAGTTCTTC
few,TRBD1,TRBV7-9,TRBJ1-2,CSSSLGTGTILDYGYTF,TGTTCCAGCAGCTTAGGGACAGGCACCATCCTGGACTATGGCTACACCTTC
once,TRBD2,TRBV11-3,TRBJ2-3,CASSPRTSGRPDTQYF,TGTGCCAGCAGCCCCCGGACTAGCGGGAGACCAGATACGCAGTATTTT
few,NA,TRBV18,TRBJ2-1,CASSPNGVRSEQFF,TGTGCCAGCTCACCTAACGGGGTAAGAAGTGAGCAGTTCTTC
NA,NA,TRBV7-2,TRBJ1-2,CASSLQGNYGYTF,TGTGCCAGCAGCTTACAGGGGAACTATGGCTACACCTTC
NA,TRBD1,TRBV7-6,TRBJ1-5,CASSSRTGQPQHF,TGTGCCAGCAGCTCCAGGACAGGGCAGCCCCAGCATTTT
NA,TRBD1,TRBV5-1,TRBJ1-2,CASSSRDRNKGYTF,TGCGCCAGCAGCAGTAGGGACAGGAATAAGGGCTACACCTTC
few,NA,TRBV5-1,TRBJ1-5,CASSLEGGNQPQHF,TGCGCCAGCAGCCTCGAGGGGGGCAATCAGCCCCAGCATTTT
NA,NA,TRBV7-2,TRBJ1-2,CASRLSIGGGNYGYTF,TGTGCCAGCAGGCTTTCCATCGGGGGGGGGAACTATGGCTACACCTTC